This T cell receptor beta chain was sequenced for a study of T cells in Graves' hyperthyroidism and ophthalmopathy. This clonotype showed up many times. Amplified regions were TCR beta CDR3 sequences from RNA transcripts. The TCR CDR3 was amplified in a first-round RT-PCR using the HTBI primer set. Each CDR3 protein is one row after TCRdb ran MiXCR on the multiplex PCR reads. The sample carries 150,000 or so distinct CDR3 sequences, about 9.4% recorded once. Not enrolled were patients with uncontrolled infection, other autoimmune disease, pregnancy or lactation. Sample collection date corresponds to first hyperthyroidism diagnosis, prior to any ophthalmopathy symptoms. This CDR3 region has 19 residues. The V gene end was trimmed by 4 bases and the J gene end by 0 bases; junction bases not matched to a gene: 12. The germline V gene has CDR1 SNHLY and CDR2 FYNNEI.

The chain couples TRBV2 to TRBJ2-6; 7 nucleotides agree with TRBD1. Material for sequencing was blood. This TCR was recovered from a woman younger than 30 with Graves' hyperthyroidism that later progressed to Graves' ophthalmopathy. The CDR3 coding sequence is TGTGCCAGCAGTGTTAGGGGGCTACAGTTCATCTCTGGGGCCAACGTCCTGACTTTC. Its translation is CASSVRGLQFISGANVLTF.